Sequencing of this T cell receptor beta chain was carried out in a study of T-cell memory formation after mild COVID-19. Whole-study findings and limits: Mainly CM and EM harbored the contracting CD4+ clones; mainly EMRA harbored the CD8+ ones. Balance between CD4 and CD8 was seen in clones contracting day 15 to 85, and a CD4+ lean was seen in later expanders.

TCRdb reprocessed the 5' RACE reads with MiXCR, giving one entry per CDR3 protein. This table holds roughly 280,000 distinct CDR3 sequences, roughly 17% found once. Details on this clonotype: Its antigen is not known.

This CDR3 comprises 15 residues. V lost 1 base and J lost 2, with 12 bases in between. Germline V gene lookup returns CDR1 SGHRS and CDR2 YFSETQ. This TCR came from a man between 18 and 29 years old who had mild COVID-19 (a few samples of this study predate the infection). Cell type and time point are not known. The sequenced sample consisted of PBMCs or a T cell subset sorted from them (not recorded which). This chain connects TRBV5-1 to TRBJ1-2, with unresolved D. The CDR3 sequence: CASSLTPERNYGYTF. CDR3 bases: TGCGCCAGCAGCTTGACACCTGAGCGGAACTATGGCTACACCTTC.